This T cell receptor beta chain was profiled in a study of Ad26.COV2.S vaccination and SARS-CoV-2 variants. Clones were sequenced by immunoSEQ multiplex PCR, and TCRdb holds only the in-frame ones, with some missing. The table records around 400,000 clones, more than 80% of them present only once. Stated treatment: about 20 received Ad26.COV2.S at low or high dose, single or two shots; about 5 received placebo; per-sample allocation not given. Repertoires come from day 63 after the first vaccine or placebo injection. The CDR3 runs to 14 residues. Per germline, CDR1 GTSNPN and CDR2 SVGIG (reference sequence). The V end was cut by 0 bases, the J end by 0 bases, with 8 bases between.

The gene calls are TRBV30 and TRBJ1-1; D ambiguous. The sample was peripheral blood, taken in a trial of Ad26.COV2.S vaccine versus placebo. This receptor was taken from a person aged 18 to 65 who received the Ad26.COV2.S COVID-19 vaccine or a placebo. The CDR3 region has the DNA TGTGCCTGGAGTGTAAGCACTCTGAACACTGAAGCTTTCTTT. The encoded protein is CAWSVSTLNTEAFF.